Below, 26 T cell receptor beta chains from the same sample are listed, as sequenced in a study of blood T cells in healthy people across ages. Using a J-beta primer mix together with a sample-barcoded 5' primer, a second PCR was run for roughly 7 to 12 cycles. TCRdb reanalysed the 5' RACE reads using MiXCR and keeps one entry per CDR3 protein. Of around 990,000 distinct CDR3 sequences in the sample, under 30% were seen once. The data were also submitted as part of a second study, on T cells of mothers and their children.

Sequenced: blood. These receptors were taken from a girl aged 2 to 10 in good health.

CDR3 coding DNA: TGTGCCAGCAGCCAAGATCAGAGAACAGTCCGAATGAACACTGAAGCTTTCTTT. Translation gives CASSQDQRTVRMNTEAFF. The chain carries TRBV4-2 and TRBJ1-1; D ambiguous. Germline V gene sequence: CDR1 LGHNA, CDR2 YNFKEQ. V dropped 0 bases and J dropped 0 bases, with 17 bases sitting between them. The CDR3 totals 18 residues.

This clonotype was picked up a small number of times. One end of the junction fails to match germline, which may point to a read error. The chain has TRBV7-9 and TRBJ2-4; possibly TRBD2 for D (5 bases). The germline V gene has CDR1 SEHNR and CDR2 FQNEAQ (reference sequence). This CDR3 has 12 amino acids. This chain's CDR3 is CASSPTRASLNF. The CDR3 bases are TGTGCCAGCAGCCCCACGCGGGCCTCTCTGAACTTC.

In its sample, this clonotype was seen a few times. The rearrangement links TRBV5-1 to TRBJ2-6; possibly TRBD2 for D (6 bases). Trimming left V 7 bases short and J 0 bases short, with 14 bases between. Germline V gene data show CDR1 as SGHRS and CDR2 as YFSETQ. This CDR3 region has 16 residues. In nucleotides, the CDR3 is TGCGCCAGCGGGGCGCGGGGTGGCTCTGGGGCCAACGTCCTGACTTTC. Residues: CASGARGGSGANVLTF.

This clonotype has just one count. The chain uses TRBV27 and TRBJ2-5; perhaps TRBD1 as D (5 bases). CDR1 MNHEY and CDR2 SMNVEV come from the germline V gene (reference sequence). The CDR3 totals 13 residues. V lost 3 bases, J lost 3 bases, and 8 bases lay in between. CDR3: CASSFGHKETQYF. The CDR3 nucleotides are TGTGCCAGCAGTTTTGGACACAAAGAGACCCAGTACTTC.

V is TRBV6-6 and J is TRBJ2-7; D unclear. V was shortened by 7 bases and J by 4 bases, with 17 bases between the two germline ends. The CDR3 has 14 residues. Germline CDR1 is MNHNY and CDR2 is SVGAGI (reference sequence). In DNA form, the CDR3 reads TGTGCCAGCACAGACACCCCAAGGGCTTACGAGCAGTACTTC. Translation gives CASTDTPRAYEQYF.

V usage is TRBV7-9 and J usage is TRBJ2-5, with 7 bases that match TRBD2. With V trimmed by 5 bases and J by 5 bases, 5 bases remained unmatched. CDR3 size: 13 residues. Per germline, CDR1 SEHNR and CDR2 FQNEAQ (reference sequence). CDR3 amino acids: CASSGLGFETQYF. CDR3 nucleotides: TGTGCCAGCAGCGGACTAGGATTCGAGACCCAGTACTTC. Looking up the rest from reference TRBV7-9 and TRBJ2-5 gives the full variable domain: DTGVSQNPRHKITKRGQNVTFRCDPISEHNRLYWYRQTLGQGPEFLTYFQNEAQLEKSRLLSDRFSAERPKGSFSTLEIQRTEQGDSAMYLCASSGLGFETQYFGPGTRLLVL.

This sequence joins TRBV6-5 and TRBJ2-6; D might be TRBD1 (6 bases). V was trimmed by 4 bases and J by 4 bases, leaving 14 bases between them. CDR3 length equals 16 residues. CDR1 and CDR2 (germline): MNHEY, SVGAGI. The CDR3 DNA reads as TGTGCCAGCAGTTTGACTACAGGGACCGGGGCCAACGTCCTGACTTTC. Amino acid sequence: CASSLTTGTGANVLTF.

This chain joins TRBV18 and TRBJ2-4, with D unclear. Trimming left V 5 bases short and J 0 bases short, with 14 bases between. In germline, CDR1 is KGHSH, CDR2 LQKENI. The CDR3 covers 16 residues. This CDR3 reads CASSMSGFLAKNIQYF. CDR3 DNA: TGTGCCAGCTCAATGAGTGGGTTCCTAGCCAAAAACATTCAGTACTTC.

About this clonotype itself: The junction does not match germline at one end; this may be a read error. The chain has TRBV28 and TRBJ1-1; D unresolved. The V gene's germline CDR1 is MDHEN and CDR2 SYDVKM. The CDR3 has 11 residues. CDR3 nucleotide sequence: TGTGCCATTACGGTGAACACTGAAGCTTCCTTT. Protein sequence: CAITVNTEASF.

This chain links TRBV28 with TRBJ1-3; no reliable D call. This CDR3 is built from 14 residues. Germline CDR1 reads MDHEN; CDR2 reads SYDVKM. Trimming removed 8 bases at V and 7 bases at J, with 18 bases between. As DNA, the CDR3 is TGTGCCAGCCGGTCGTCGACTCCAGCCAACACCATATATTTT. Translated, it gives CASRSSTPANTIYF.

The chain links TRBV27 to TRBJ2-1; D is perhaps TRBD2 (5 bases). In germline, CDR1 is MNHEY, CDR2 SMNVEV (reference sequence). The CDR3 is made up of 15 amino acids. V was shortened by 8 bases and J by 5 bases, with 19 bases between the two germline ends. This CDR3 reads CASATYRGANNEQFF. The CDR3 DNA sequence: TGTGCCAGCGCAACTTACCGGGGAGCAAACAATGAGCAGTTCTTC.

The CDR3: CASSQVQVAEREQYF. The CDR3, as DNA: TGCGCCAGCAGCCAAGTCCAGGTGGCCGAGAGGGAGCAGTACTTC. The chain recombines TRBV4-3 with TRBJ2-7; D call uncertain. This CDR3 is built from 15 residues. Germline V gives CDR1 LGHNA, CDR2 YSLEER. The V end lost 1 base, the J end lost 7 bases, and 17 bases lay between the germline ends.

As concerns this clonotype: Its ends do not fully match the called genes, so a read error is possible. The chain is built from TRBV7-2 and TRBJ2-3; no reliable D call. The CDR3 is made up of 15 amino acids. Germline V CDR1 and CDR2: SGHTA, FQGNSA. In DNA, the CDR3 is TGTGCCGGCAGCATGGTGACCTCTCTGGGAGATACGCAGTATTTT. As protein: CAGSMVTSLGDTQYF.

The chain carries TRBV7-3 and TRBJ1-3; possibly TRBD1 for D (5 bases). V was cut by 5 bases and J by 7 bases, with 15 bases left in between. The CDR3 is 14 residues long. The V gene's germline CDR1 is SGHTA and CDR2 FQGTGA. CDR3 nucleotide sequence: TGTGCCAGCAGCCCGGGACCCGCGTCGAACACCATATATTTT. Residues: CASSPGPASNTIYF.

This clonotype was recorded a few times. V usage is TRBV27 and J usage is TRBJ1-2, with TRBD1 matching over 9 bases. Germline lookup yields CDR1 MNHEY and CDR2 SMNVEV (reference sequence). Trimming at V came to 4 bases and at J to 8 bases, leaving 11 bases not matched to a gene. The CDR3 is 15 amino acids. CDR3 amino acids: CASSSLPQGAGGYTF. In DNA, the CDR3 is TGTGCCAGCAGTTCGCTCCCACAGGGGGCAGGGGGCTACACCTTC.

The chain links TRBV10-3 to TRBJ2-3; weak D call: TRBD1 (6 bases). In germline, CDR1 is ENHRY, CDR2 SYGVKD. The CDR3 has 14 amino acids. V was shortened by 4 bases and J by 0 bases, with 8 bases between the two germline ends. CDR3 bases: TGTGCCATCAGTGTGGGGGCTAGCACAGATACGCAGTATTTT. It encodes CAISVGASTDTQYF.

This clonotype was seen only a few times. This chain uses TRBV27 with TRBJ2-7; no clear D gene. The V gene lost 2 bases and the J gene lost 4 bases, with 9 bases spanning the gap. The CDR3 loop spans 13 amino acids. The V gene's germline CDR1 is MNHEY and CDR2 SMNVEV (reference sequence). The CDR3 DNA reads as TGTGCCAGCAGTTTAGGACCCAAATACGAGCAGTACTTC. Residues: CASSLGPKYEQYF.

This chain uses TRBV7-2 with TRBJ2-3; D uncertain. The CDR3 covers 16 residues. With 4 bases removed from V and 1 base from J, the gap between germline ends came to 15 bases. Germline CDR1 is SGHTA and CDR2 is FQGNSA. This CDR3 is CASSSPQPSGTDTQYF. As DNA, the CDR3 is TGTGCCAGCAGCTCGCCACAGCCATCAGGCACAGATACGCAGTATTTT. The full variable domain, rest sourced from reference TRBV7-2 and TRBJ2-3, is GAGVSQSPSNKVTEKGKDVELRCDPISGHTALYWYRQSLGQGLEFLIYFQGNSAPDKSGLPSDRFSAERTGGSVSTLTIQRTQQEDSAVYLCASSSPQPSGTDTQYFGPGTRLTVL.

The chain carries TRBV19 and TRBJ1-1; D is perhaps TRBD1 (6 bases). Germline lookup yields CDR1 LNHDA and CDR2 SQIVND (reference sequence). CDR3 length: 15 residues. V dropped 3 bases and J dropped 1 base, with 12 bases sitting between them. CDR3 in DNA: TGTGCCAGTAGTATGCCCCAGACAGGGAACACTGAAGCTTTCTTT. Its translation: CASSMPQTGNTEAFF.

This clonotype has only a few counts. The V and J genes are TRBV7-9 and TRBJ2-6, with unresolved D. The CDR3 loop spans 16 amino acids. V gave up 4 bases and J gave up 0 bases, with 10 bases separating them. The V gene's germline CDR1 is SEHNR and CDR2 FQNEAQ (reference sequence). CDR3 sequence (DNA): TGTGCCAGCAGCTGGCCTGGTTACTCTGGGGCCAACGTCCTGACTTTC. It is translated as CASSWPGYSGANVLTF.

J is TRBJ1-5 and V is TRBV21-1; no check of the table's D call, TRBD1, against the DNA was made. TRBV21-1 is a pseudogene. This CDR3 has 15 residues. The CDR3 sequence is CASSTTPGPQGPQHF. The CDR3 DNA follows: TGTGCCAGCAGCACAACCCCCGGGCCACAGGGGCCCCAGCATTTT.

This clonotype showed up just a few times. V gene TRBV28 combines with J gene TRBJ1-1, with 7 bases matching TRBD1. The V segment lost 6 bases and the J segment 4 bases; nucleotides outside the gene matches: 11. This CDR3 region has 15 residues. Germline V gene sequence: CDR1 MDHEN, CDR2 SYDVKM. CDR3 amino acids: CASRTLLAGGTEAFF. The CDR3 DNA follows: TGTGCCAGCAGAACCCTTCTTGCAGGGGGCACTGAAGCTTTCTTT.

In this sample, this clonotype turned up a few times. CDR3 sequence reads: CASSQDTVENIQYF. As DNA, the CDR3 is TGTGCCAGCAGCCAAGATACAGTGGAAAACATTCAGTACTTC. The chain couples TRBV3-1 to TRBJ2-4; no definite D call. Trimming shortened V by 0 bases and J by 5 bases, and 8 bases separated the two germline ends. The CDR3 loop spans 14 amino acids. The germline V gene has CDR1 LGHDT and CDR2 YNNKEL (reference sequence).

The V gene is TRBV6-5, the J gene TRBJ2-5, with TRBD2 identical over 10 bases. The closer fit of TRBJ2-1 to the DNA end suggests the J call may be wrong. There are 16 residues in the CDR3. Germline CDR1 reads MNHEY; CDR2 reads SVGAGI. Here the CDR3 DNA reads TGTGCCAGCAGTAACGGCCGGACTAGCGGCCCCAATGAGCAGTTCTTC. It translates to CASSNGRTSGPNEQFF.

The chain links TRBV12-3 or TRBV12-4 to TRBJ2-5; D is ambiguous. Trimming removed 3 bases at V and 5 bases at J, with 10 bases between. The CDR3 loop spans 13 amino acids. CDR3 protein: CASSFPSRETQYF. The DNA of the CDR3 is TGTGCCAGCAGTTTTCCCAGCAGGGAGACCCAGTACTTC.

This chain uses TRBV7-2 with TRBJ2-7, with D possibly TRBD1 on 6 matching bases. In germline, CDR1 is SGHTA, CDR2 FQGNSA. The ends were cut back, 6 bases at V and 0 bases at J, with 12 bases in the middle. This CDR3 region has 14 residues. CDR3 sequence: CASSYRDTSYEQYF. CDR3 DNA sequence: TGTGCCAGCAGTTACCGGGACACCTCCTACGAGCAGTACTTC.